This TCR beta chain was recorded in a study of beta chain features in type 1 diabetes. Reverse transcription of all isolated RNA meant that expressed TCRB transcripts were sequenced. Generated by immunoSEQ multiplex PCR, the TCRdb table keeps only in-frame clones and is missing some. The sample has around 160,000 clones, about 8.3% seen once. Turning to this clone: Its antigen is still unknown.

Via CD45RO/CCR7/CD25/CD127/CD95/CD27, cells of the CD4+ naive, central memory, regulatory and stem cell-like memory subsets were sorted. This CDR3 comprises 11 residues. Germline V gene sequence: CDR1 LNHDA, CDR2 SQIVND (reference sequence). The V gene lost 4 bases and the J gene lost 6 bases, with 6 bases spanning the gap. General study findings and limits: Moderate yet significant TCRB CDR3 shortening was seen in Type 1 diabetes patients in all four CD4+ subsets. Insertion counts at VDJ junctions were lower in type 1 diabetes patients, who also showed more deletions there.

The sample taken for sequencing was central memory CD4+ T cells from blood. V gene TRBV19 combines with J gene TRBJ1-1; D is unclear. The receptor was isolated from a woman younger than 30 with type 1 diabetes. CDR3: CASSTRAEAFF. The CDR3 DNA reads TGTGCCAGTAGTACCCGGGCTGAAGCTTTCTTT.